This T cell receptor (beta chain) derives from a study of breast tumors, draining lymph nodes, adjacent tissues. Remarks on this clonotype: Its antigen remains unknown.

Via MiXCR, TCRdb re-called the multiplex PCR reads, giving one row per CDR3 protein. The sample carries tens of thousands of distinct CDR3 sequences, more than 20% recorded once. The CDR3 extends over 15 amino acids. The germline gives CDR1 MNHEY, CDR2 SMNVEV (reference sequence). Trimming at V came to 8 bases and at J to 7 bases, leaving 12 bases not matched to a gene. Findings and limits, study-wide: Tumors had less TCR diversity than lymph nodes, more than nontumor tissue.

The TCR originated in a female donor with breast cancer. Some clones in this sample may be carry-over from other donors' samples. Sequencing used breast tumor tissue. The chain recombines TRBV27 with TRBJ2-2; 8 bases map to TRBD2. CDR3: CASRGAGGPVGELFF. The CDR3 nucleotides read TGTGCCAGCCGCGGGGCGGGGGGTCCGGTCGGGGAGCTGTTTTTT.